The 29 T cell receptor beta chains reported below all come from one sample, sequenced in a study of PD-1 blockade in classical Hodgkin lymphoma. Sample time point: newly diagnosed, previously untreated cHL patient sample. Starting with thawed PBMCs, CD4+ T cells were purified by magnetic negative selection. Data came from immunoSEQ multiplex PCR; TCRdb stores just in-frame clones and leaves some out. The sample carries fewer than 20,000 clones, about nine tenths recorded once. The sample comprised CD4+ T cells from blood. Every receptor here comes from a human donor with classical Hodgkin lymphoma.

The chain has TRBV5-5 and TRBJ2-3; 7 nucleotides line up with TRBD2. The J segment lost 6 bases and the V segment lost 0 bases, leaving 7 bases of the junction unmatched. The CDR3 loop spans 15 amino acids. CDR1 SGHKS and CDR2 YYEKEE come from the germline V gene (reference sequence). CDR3 sequence reads: CASSLAPVGGDTQYF. DNA for the CDR3: TGTGCCAGCAGCTTGGCCCCCGTGGGGGGGGATACGCAGTATTTT.

J is TRBJ2-7 and V is TRBV10-3; 9 bases fit TRBD2. CDR3 length: 14 amino acids. Trimming removed 3 bases from V and 7 bases from J; junction bases left unmatched: 7. Germline values: CDR1 ENHRY, CDR2 SYGVKD. For the CDR3, the DNA is TGTGCCATCAGTGATGCGGGAGGGCCGGGAGAGCAGTACTTC. It translates to CAISDAGGPGEQYF.

The V and J genes are TRBV25-1 and TRBJ2-7; D call uncertain. The V gene lost 6 bases and the J gene lost 3 bases, with 3 bases spanning the gap. This CDR3 has 10 residues. Germline loops: CDR1 MGHDK, CDR2 SYGVNS. The CDR3 DNA sequence: TGTGCCAGCAGCGACTACGAGCAGTACTTC. Amino acids: CASSDYEQYF.

V gene TRBV29-1 combines with J gene TRBJ2-4; possible D gene TRBD1, 6 bases. The V and J ends lost 3 bases and 6 bases respectively, with 12 bases between them. The CDR3 contains 13 residues. Germline V lookup: CDR1 SQVTM, CDR2 ANQGSEA. CDR3 amino acids: CSVDAGAGNIQYF. The CDR3 DNA follows: TGCAGCGTTGACGCAGGGGCTGGAAACATTCAGTACTTC.

The chain recombines TRBV18 with TRBJ1-2; 9 nucleotides agree with TRBD1. The CDR3 length is 14 residues. Losses at the gene ends were 3 bases for V and 4 bases for J; bases not matched to a gene: 3. The germline CDR1 and CDR2 sequences are KGHSH and LQKENI. In DNA form, the CDR3 reads TGTGCCAGCTCACCTGGACAGGGGATCTATGGCTACACCTTC. Amino acids: CASSPGQGIYGYTF.

The genes are TRBV7-8 and TRBJ1-5; 9 bases are a match to TRBD1. CDR3 length equals 18 residues. The V and J ends lost 5 bases and 0 bases, in that order; junction bases with no gene match: 11. CDR1 and CDR2 (germline): SGHVS, FQNEAQ. CDR3 residues: CASSADRGTGISNQPQHF. Written as DNA, the CDR3 is TGTGCCAGCAGCGCAGACCGCGGGACAGGGATTAGCAATCAGCCCCAGCATTTT.

The V and J genes are TRBV7-2 and TRBJ2-2; D remains ambiguous. Germline V CDR1 and CDR2: SGHTA, FQGNSA. There are 14 residues in the CDR3. Trimming shortened V by 3 bases and J by 4 bases, and 9 bases separated the two germline ends. The CDR3 DNA sequence: TGTGCCAGCAGCTTGGACCACAGCACCGGGGAGCTGTTTTTT. Translation: CASSLDHSTGELFF.

This clone appeared once. This chain connects TRBV19 to TRBJ2-5, with D unresolved. The V end was cut by 5 bases, the J end by 2 bases, with 12 bases between. The CDR3 totals 14 residues. Germline CDR1 is LNHDA and CDR2 is SQIVND (reference sequence). CDR3 region: CASSSSRLQETQYF. The CDR3 DNA reads TGTGCCAGTAGTTCATCCAGGCTTCAAGAGACCCAGTACTTC.

The V gene is TRBV7-9, the J gene TRBJ2-3, with 7 bases aligning to TRBD1. The CDR3 sequence is 12 residues long. The ends lost 5 bases at V and 6 bases at J; junction bases unmatched: 2. Germline CDR1 and CDR2: SEHNR and FQNEAQ (reference sequence). The CDR3 reads CASSKQGDTQYF. The CDR3 DNA sequence: TGTGCCAGCAGCAAACAGGGGGATACGCAGTATTTT.

This clone was seen a single time. The chain recombines TRBV5-1 with TRBJ1-4, with TRBD1 as a possible D gene (6 bases). Looked up from germline, CDR1 is SGHRS and CDR2 is YFSETQ. Trimming removed 0 bases at V and 10 bases at J, with 13 bases between. CDR3 length: 14 residues. The CDR3: CASSLEGGGIKLFF. The DNA of the CDR3 is TGCGCCAGCAGCTTGGAGGGGGGAGGCATAAAACTGTTTTTT. The full variable domain, with the rest looked up from reference TRBV5-1 and TRBJ1-4, is KAGVTQTPRYLIKTRGQQVTLSCSPISGHRSVSWYQQTPGQGLQFLFEYFSETQRNKGNFPGRFSGRQFSNSRSEMNVSTLELGDSALYLCASSLEGGGIKLFFGSGTQLSVL.

The chain combines TRBV19 with TRBJ2-3; no clear D gene. V lost 1 base and J 4 bases, leaving 6 bases between the germline ends. This CDR3 is built from 13 residues. Per germline, CDR1 LNHDA and CDR2 SQIVND (reference sequence). As DNA, the CDR3 is TGTGCCAGTAGTATAGCAAGTTCAGATACGCAGTATTTT. The encoded protein is CASSIASSDTQYF.

This chain uses TRBV27 with TRBJ1-1; D gene unclear. V was clipped by 2 bases and J by 9 bases, with 10 bases between them. This CDR3 is 12 amino acids long. Germline V gives CDR1 MNHEY, CDR2 SMNVEV (reference sequence). This CDR3 is CASSLIEGKAFF. The CDR3 DNA reads TGTGCCAGCAGTTTAATAGAGGGCAAAGCTTTCTTT.

The CDR3 protein is CASSLTGLAGVPQYF. The CDR3 coding sequence is TGTGCCAGCAGCTTAACGGGACTAGCGGGGGTGCCCCAGTACTTC. The rearrangement joins TRBV7-3 to TRBJ2-5; 14 positions agree with TRBD2. The trim removed 0 bases at V and 9 bases at J, leaving 3 bases unmatched. Germline V gene lookup returns CDR1 SGHTA and CDR2 FQGTGA. This CDR3 region has 15 residues. Combining the CDR3 with reference TRBV7-3 and TRBJ2-5 gives the whole variable domain GAGVSQTPSNKVTEKGKYVELRCDPISGHTALYWYRQSLGQGPEFLIYFQGTGAADDSGLPNDRFFAVRPEGSVSTLKIQRTERGDSAVYLCASSLTGLAGVPQYFGPGTRLLVL.

The J gene is TRBJ2-3, the V gene TRBV30; 8 bases are a match to TRBD2. From germline, CDR1 is GTSNPN and CDR2 SVGIG (reference sequence). The CDR3 is made up of 20 amino acids. J lost 1 base, V lost 3 bases, and 21 bases had no gene match. The CDR3 bases are TGTGCCTGGAGGGGGGTAGGGGCAACTAGCGGCCGGTCCGGCACAGATACGCAGTATTTT. Amino acid sequence: CAWRGVGATSGRSGTDTQYF.

As to this clone: Other nucleotide sequences from this sample produce the same CDR3. The CDR3 nucleotides are TGCGCCAGCAGCGTTGGGGAGGAGACCCAGTACTTC. Translation gives CASSVGEETQYF. This chain uses TRBV5-1 with TRBJ2-5; D may be TRBD2 (5 bases). Germline V gives CDR1 SGHRS, CDR2 YFSETQ. This CDR3 spans 12 amino acids. Trimming left V 4 bases short and J 5 bases short, with 9 bases between. Complete variable domain (other parts from reference TRBV5-1 and TRBJ2-5): KAGVTQTPRYLIKTRGQQVTLSCSPISGHRSVSWYQQTPGQGLQFLFEYFSETQRNKGNFPGRFSGRQFSNSRSEMNVSTLELGDSALYLCASSVGEETQYFGPGTRLLVL.

J is TRBJ2-5 and V is TRBV19; 14 nucleotides match TRBD2. V lost 5 bases to trimming and J lost 4 bases; unmatched junction nucleotides: 3. The CDR3 loop spans 15 amino acids. Per germline, CDR1 LNHDA and CDR2 SQIVND (reference sequence). The CDR3 reads CASSPGTSGRETQYF. In DNA form, the CDR3 reads TGTGCCAGTAGTCCCGGGACTAGCGGGAGAGAGACCCAGTACTTC.

The chain carries TRBV6-5 and TRBJ1-1, with a possible D match to TRBD1 (5 bases). CDR1 MNHEY and CDR2 SVGAGI come from the germline V gene. V lost 6 bases and J lost 5, with 19 bases in between. This CDR3 is 15 amino acids long. The CDR3 DNA reads as TGTGCCAGCAGCAACGGGGCGGGGCTGGGTACTGAAGCTTTCTTT. This translates into CASSNGAGLGTEAFF.

The genes are TRBV28 and TRBJ2-3, with TRBD2 as a possible D gene (7 bases). Between the trimmed V and J ends, which lost 4 bases and 1 base, there was a span of 15 bases. CDR3 length: 16 amino acids. CDR1 is MDHEN, CDR2 SYDVKM, per germline. The CDR3 sequence: CASSSPGAGGTDTQYF. In DNA, the CDR3 is TGTGCCAGCAGTTCCCCGGGGGCGGGGGGCACAGATACGCAGTATTTT. Full variable domain (missing parts from reference TRBV28 and TRBJ2-3): DVKVTQSSRYLVKRTGEKVFLECVQDMDHENMFWYRQDPGLGLRLIYFSYDVKMKEKGDIPEGYSVSREKKERFSLILESASTNQTSMYLCASSSPGAGGTDTQYFGPGTRLTVL.

V gene TRBV15 combines with J gene TRBJ2-2; a weak D match, TRBD1 (5 bases). Germline CDR1 reads LNHNV; CDR2 reads YYDKDF (reference sequence). This CDR3 comprises 15 residues. V shed 4 bases and J shed 3 bases, with 12 bases lying between them. The CDR3 spells CATSIAQVHTGELFF. CDR3 coding DNA: TGTGCCACCAGCATTGCACAGGTGCACACCGGGGAGCTGTTTTTT.

The rearrangement uses TRBV10-3 and TRBJ1-1; TRBD1 agrees at 8 bases. This CDR3 has 13 residues. The germline V gene encodes CDR1 ENHRY and CDR2 SYGVKD. Unmatched junction bases numbered 10, after V lost 9 bases and J lost 7 bases. In DNA form, the CDR3 reads TGTGCCATGTGTGCAGGGGGCAGCAATGAAGCTTTCTTT. This codes for CAMCAGGSNEAFF.

The V and J genes are TRBV7-2 and TRBJ2-7; D remains unclear. The CDR3 is 15 amino acids. Germline V gene data show CDR1 as SGHTA and CDR2 as FQGNSA. The V end was cut by 2 bases, the J end by 1 base, with 12 bases between. CDR3 sequence reads: CASSLLAGTSYEQYF. DNA for the CDR3: TGTGCCAGCAGCTTATTAGCAGGAACTTCCTACGAGCAGTACTTC.

The chain is built from TRBV7-2 and TRBJ2-1, with 11 bases identical to TRBD1. The CDR3 is 15 amino acids. The germline gives CDR1 SGHTA, CDR2 FQGNSA. V lost 5 bases to trimming and J lost 4 bases; unmatched junction nucleotides: 4. This chain's CDR3 is CASSRTGGGYNEQFF. The CDR3 DNA reads as TGTGCCAGCAGCCGGACAGGGGGCGGGTACAATGAGCAGTTCTTC.

The chain couples TRBV15 to TRBJ2-5; 7 bases fit TRBD1. With V trimmed by 0 bases and J by 4 bases, 5 bases remained unmatched. The CDR3 is made up of 15 amino acids. Germline CDR1 and CDR2: LNHNV and YYDKDF (reference sequence). CDR3 nucleotides: TGTGCCACCAGCAGAGAACAACAGGGGACAGAGACCCAGTACTTC. Residues: CATSREQQGTETQYF. Full variable domain (missing parts from reference TRBV15 and TRBJ2-5): DAMVIQNPRYQVTQFGKPVTLSCSQTLNHNVMYWYQQKSSQAPKLLFHYYDKDFNNEADTPDNFQSRRPNTSFCFLDIRSPGLGDTAMYLCATSREQQGTETQYFGPGTRLLVL.

The gene calls are TRBV5-6 and TRBJ2-7; the match to TRBD1 covers 9 bases. CDR1 and CDR2 from the germline V gene are SGHDT and YYEEEE. The trim removed 5 bases at V and 7 bases at J, leaving 7 bases unmatched. The CDR3 has 13 residues. The CDR3 reads CASSLQGAWEQYF. The CDR3 bases are TGTGCCAGCAGTCTACAGGGGGCCTGGGAGCAGTACTTC.

The chain recombines TRBV6-5 with TRBJ2-7; D unclear. This CDR3 has 14 residues. Germline loops: CDR1 MNHEY, CDR2 SVGAGI. Trimming removed 0 bases at V and 4 bases at J, with 10 bases between. This chain's CDR3 is CASSYSDSRYEQYF. The CDR3 DNA sequence: TGTGCCAGCAGTTACTCGGATTCCCGGTACGAGCAGTACTTC.

CDR3 loop: CASRREGVNEQFF. In nucleotides, the CDR3 is TGCGCCAGCAGACGGGAGGGCGTAAATGAGCAGTTCTTC. The chain is built from TRBV10-2 and TRBJ2-1; 8 bases are shared with TRBD2. Germline V gene lookup returns CDR1 WSHSY and CDR2 SAAADI. V gave up 6 bases and J gave up 7 bases; unmatched junction bases: 5. This CDR3 is built from 13 residues.

This rearrangement joins TRBV19 to TRBJ2-5; no firm D call. The end of the DNA is better explained by TRBJ2-7, so the J call may be wrong. This CDR3 contains 14 residues. Germline V gene lookup returns CDR1 LNHDA and CDR2 SQIVND (reference sequence). The CDR3 loop reads CASNPGVLSYEQYF. DNA for the CDR3: TGTGCCAGTAACCCAGGTGTTCTCTCCTACGAGCAGTACTTC.

The chain carries TRBV20-1 and TRBJ1-2; the D gene is possibly TRBD1 (5 bases). This CDR3 is 11 amino acids long. V was shortened by 6 bases and J by 8 bases, with 13 bases between the two germline ends. Germline V lookup: CDR1 DFQATT, CDR2 SNEGSKA (reference sequence). CDR3 DNA sequence: TGCAGTGCCAAGACTGGACAAGGCTACACCTTC. Translation gives CSAKTGQGYTF.

The chain combines TRBV6-5 with TRBJ2-4, with D perhaps matching TRBD2 (6 bases). Deletions cut 6 bases from V and 0 bases from J, with 9 bases between. Germline V gives CDR1 MNHEY, CDR2 SVGAGI. CDR3 size: 14 residues. The CDR3 is CASSPGLAKNIQYF. The CDR3 region has the DNA TGTGCCAGCAGCCCGGGACTAGCCAAAAACATTCAGTACTTC.